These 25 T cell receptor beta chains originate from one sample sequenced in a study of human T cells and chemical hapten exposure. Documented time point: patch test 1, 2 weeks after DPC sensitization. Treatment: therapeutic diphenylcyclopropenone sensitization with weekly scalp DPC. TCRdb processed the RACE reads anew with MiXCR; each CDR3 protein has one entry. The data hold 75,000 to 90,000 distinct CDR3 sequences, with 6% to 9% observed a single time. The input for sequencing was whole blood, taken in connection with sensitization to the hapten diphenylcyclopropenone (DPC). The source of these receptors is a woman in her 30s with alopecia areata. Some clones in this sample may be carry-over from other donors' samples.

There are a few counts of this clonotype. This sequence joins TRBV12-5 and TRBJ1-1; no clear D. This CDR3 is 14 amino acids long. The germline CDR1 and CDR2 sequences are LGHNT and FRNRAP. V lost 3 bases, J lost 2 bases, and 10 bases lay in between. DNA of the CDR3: TGTGCTAGTGGTTTTTTGGGGAGCAACACTGAAGCTTTCTTT. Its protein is CASGFLGSNTEAFF.

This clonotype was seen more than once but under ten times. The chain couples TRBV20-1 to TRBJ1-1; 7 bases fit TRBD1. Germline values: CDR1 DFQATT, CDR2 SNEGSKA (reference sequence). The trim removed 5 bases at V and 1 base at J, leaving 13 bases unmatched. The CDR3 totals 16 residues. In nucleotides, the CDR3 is TGCAGTGCTTTTCCCCGGGACAGAATAAGGAACACTGAAGCTTTCTTT. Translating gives CSAFPRDRIRNTEAFF.

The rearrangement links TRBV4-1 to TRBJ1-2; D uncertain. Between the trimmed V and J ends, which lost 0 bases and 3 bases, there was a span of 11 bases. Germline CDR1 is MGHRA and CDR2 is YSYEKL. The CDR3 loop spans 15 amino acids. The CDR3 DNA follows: TGCGCCAGCAGCCAAGAAGGAGGAATTTACTATGGCTACACCTTC. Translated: CASSQEGGIYYGYTF.

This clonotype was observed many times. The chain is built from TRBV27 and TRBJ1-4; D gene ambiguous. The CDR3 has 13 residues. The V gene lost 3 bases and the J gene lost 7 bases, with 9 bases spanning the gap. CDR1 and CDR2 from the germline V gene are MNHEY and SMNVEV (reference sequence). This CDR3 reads CASSFQKGEKLFF. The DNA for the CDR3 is TGTGCCAGCAGTTTCCAGAAGGGTGAAAAACTGTTTTTT.

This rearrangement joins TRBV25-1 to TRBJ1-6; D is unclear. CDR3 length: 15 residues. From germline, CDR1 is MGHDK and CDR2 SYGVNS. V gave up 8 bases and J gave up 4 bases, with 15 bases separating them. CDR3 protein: CASSGSGLYNSPLHF. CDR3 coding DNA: TGTGCCAGCTCCGGGTCGGGCCTATATAATTCACCCCTCCACTTT.

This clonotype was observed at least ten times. CDR3 amino acids: CASWAGTGNTIYF. The CDR3 bases are TGCGCCAGCTGGGCAGGGACTGGAAACACCATATATTTT. V is TRBV10-2 and J is TRBJ1-3, with D tentatively TRBD1 (5 bases). The CDR3 contains 13 residues. Germline-derived CDR1 and CDR2 are WSHSY and SAAADI. V was shortened by 8 bases and J by 2 bases, with 10 bases between the two germline ends.

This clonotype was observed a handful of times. The CDR3 nucleotides read TGCAGCCTCGTCCGGGGCACAGATACGCAGTATTTT. This codes for CSLVRGTDTQYF. V and J are TRBV29-1 and TRBJ2-3; no reliable D call. From germline, CDR1 is SQVTM and CDR2 ANQGSEA. This CDR3 is built from 12 residues. V lost 8 bases and J lost 1, with 10 bases in between.

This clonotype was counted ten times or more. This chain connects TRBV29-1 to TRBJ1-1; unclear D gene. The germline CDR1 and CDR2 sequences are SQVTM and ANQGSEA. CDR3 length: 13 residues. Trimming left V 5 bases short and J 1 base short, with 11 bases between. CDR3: CSVTEQRNTEAFF. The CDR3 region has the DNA TGCAGCGTTACAGAACAGAGGAACACTGAAGCTTTCTTT.

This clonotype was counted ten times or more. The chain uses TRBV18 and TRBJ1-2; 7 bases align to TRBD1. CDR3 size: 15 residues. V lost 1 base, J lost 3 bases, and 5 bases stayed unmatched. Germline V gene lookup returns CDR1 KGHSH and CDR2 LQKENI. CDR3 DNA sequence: TGTGCCAGCTCACCACGGGCTACAGGGGACTATGGCTACACCTTC. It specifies CASSPRATGDYGYTF.

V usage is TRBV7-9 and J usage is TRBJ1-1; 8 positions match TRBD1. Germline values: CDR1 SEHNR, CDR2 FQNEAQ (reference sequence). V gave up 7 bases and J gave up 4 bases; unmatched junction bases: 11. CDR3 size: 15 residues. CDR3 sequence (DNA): TGTGCCAGCACCGCCAATGACAGGGGTAGCACTGAAGCTTTCTTT. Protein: CASTANDRGSTEAFF.

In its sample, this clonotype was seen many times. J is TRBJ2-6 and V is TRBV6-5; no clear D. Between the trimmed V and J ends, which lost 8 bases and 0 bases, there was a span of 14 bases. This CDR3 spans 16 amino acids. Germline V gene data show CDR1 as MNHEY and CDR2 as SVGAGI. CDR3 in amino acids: CASSPTLVSGANVLTF. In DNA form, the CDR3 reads TGTGCCAGCTCGCCCACTCTGGTCTCTGGGGCCAACGTCCTGACTTTC.

This chain's CDR3 is CASSRGIRNQPQHF. The CDR3 DNA is TGTGCCAGCAGTCGGGGGATACGTAATCAGCCCCAGCATTTT. The chain has TRBV6-5 and TRBJ1-5, with D possibly matching TRBD1 (5 bases). Trimming removed 5 bases at V and 4 bases at J, with 12 bases between. Germline CDR1 and CDR2: MNHEY and SVGAGI. The CDR3 extends over 14 amino acids.

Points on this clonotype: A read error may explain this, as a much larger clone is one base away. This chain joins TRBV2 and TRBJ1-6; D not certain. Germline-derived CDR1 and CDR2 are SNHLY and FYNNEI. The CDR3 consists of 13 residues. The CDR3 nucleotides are TGTGCCAGCAGTGAAGGGACGCATTCACCCCTCAACTTT. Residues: CASSEGTHSPLNF.

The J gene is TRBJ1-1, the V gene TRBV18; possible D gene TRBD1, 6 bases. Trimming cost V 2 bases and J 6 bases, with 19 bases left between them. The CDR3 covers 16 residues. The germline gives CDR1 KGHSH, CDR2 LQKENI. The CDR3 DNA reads TGTGCCAGCTCACCAACCGGGACACCGTATTACTCTGAAGCTTTCTTT. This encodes CASSPTGTPYYSEAFF.

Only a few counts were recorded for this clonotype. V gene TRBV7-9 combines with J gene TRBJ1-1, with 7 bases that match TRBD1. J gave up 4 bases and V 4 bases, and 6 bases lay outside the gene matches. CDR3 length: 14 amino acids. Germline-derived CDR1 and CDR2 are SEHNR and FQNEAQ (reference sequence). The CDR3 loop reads CASSSTTGVTEAFF. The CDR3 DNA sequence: TGTGCCAGCAGCTCAACCACAGGGGTCACTGAAGCTTTCTTT.

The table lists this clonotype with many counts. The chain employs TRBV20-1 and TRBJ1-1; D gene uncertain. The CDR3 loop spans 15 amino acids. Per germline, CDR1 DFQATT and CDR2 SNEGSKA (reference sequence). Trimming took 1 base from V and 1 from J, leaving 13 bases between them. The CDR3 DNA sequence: TGCAGTGCTAGAGTCTTGAATCAGGAGAACACTGAAGCTTTCTTT. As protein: CSARVLNQENTEAFF.

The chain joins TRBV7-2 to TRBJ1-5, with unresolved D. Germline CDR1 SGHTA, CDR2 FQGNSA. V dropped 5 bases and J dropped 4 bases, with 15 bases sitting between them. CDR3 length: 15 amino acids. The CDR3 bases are TGTGCCAGCAGCGAGGCGGGGAGTGCGAATCAGCCCCAGCATTTT. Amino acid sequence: CASSEAGSANQPQHF.

DNA of the CDR3: TGTGCCAGCAGGGGTGGTGGTGAAAAACTGTTTTTT. Its protein is CASRGGGEKLFF. The J gene is TRBJ1-4, the V gene TRBV12-3 or TRBV12-4, with D unresolved. The CDR3 covers 12 residues. V was shortened by 6 bases and J by 7 bases, with 9 bases between the two germline ends.

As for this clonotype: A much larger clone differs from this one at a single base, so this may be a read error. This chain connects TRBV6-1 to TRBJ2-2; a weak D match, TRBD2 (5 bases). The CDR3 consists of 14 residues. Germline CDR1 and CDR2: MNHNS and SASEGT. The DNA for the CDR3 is TGTGCCAGCAGTGAAAGGGTTGACACCGGGAAGCTGTTTTTT. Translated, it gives CASSERVDTGKLFF.

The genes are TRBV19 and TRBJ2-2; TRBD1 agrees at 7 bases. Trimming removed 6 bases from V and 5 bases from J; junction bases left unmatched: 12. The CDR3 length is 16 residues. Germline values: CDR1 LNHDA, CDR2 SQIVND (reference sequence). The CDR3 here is CASRKGAGIKTGELFF. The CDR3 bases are TGTGCCAGTAGGAAGGGGGCAGGGATAAAGACCGGGGAGCTGTTTTTT. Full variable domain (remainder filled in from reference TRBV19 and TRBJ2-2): DGGITQSPKYLFRKEGQNVTLSCEQNLNHDAMYWYRQDPGQGLRLIYYSQIVNDFQKGDIAEGYSVSREKKESFPLTVTSAQKNPTAFYLCASRKGAGIKTGELFFGEGSRLTVL.

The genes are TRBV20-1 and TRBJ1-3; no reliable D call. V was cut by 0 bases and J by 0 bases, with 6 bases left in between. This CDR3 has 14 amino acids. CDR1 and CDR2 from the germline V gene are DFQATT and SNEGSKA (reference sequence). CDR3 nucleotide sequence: TGCAGTGCTAGAGACAGCCGCTCTGGAAACACCATATATTTT. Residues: CSARDSRSGNTIYF.

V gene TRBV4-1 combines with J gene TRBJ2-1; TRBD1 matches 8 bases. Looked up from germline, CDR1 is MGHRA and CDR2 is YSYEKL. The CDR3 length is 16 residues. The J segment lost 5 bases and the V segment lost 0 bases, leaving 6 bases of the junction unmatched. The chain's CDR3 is CASSQDAGQENNEQFF. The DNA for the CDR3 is TGCGCCAGCAGCCAAGATGCGGGACAGGAAAACAATGAGCAGTTCTTC.

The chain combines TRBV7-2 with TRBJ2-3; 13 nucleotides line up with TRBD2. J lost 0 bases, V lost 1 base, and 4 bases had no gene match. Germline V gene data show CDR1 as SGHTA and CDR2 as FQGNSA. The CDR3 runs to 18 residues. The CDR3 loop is CASSLGGLAGFSTDTQYF. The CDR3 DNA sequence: TGTGCCAGCAGCTTAGGGGGACTAGCGGGGTTTAGCACAGATACGCAGTATTTT.

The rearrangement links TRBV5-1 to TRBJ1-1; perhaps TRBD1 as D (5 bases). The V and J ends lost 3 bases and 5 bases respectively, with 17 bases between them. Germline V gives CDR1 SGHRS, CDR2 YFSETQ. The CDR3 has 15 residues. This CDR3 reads CASSWKYGTSTEAFF. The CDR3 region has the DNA TGCGCCAGCAGCTGGAAATATGGGACGTCTACTGAAGCTTTCTTT.

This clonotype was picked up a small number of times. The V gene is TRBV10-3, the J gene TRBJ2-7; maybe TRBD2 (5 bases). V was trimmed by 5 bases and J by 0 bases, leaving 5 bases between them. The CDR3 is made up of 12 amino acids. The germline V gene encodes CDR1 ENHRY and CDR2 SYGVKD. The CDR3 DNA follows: TGTGCCATCAGTCGGGACTCCTACGAGCAGTACTTC. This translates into CAISRDSYEQYF.